This T cell receptor (beta chain) was recovered during a study of identical twins. This clonotype was detected only a few times. CDR1 is DFQATT and CDR2 is SNEGSKA in the germline V gene (reference sequence). The CDR3 has 13 amino acids. Trimming removed 0 bases at V and 5 bases at J, with 10 bases between. TCRdb ran MiXCR on the 5' RACE reads and lists one entry per CDR3 protein. The data hold about 730,000 distinct CDR3 sequences, with about 20% observed a single time. The same data also contributed to another study, on T cells expressing NK-cell markers. That paper notes: Dominance of the CD3+CD56-NKG2C+ fraction by these clonotypes also held in a few donors.

The source of this sequence is a young woman in good health. The chain recombines TRBV20-1 with TRBJ1-1; maybe TRBD1 (5 bases). Source material: PBMCs. CDR3 bases: TGCAGTGCTAGAGATTTTCAGGGAACTGAAGCTTTCTTT. Its translation: CSARDFQGTEAFF.